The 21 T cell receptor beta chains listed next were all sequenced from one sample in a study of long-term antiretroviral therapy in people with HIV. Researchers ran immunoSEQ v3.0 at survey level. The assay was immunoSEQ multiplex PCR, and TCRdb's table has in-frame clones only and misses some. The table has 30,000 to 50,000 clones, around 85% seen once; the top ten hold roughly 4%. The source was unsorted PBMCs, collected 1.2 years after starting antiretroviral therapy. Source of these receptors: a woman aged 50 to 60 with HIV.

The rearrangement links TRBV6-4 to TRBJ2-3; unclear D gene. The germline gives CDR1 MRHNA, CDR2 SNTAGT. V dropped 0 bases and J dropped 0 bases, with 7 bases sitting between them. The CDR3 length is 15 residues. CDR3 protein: CASSDSGYSTDTQYF. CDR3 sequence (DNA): TGTGCCAGCAGTGACTCTGGTTATAGCACAGATACGCAGTATTTT.

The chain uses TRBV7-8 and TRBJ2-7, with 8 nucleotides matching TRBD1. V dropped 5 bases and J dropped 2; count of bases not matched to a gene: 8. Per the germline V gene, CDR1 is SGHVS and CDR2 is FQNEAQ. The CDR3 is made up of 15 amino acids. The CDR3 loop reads CASSPWTGKTYEQYF. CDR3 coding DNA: TGTGCCAGCAGCCCCTGGACAGGGAAGACCTACGAGCAGTACTTC.

This CDR3 reads CADGQGYTGELFF. As DNA, the CDR3 is TGTGCCGATGGCCAGGGATACACCGGGGAGCTGTTTTTT. The genes are TRBV5-8 and TRBJ2-2; a possible D gene is TRBD1 (5 bases). CDR1 SGHTS and CDR2 YDEGEE come from the germline V gene. This CDR3 comprises 13 residues. Trimming pared 10 bases from V and 3 bases from J, leaving 13 bases between.

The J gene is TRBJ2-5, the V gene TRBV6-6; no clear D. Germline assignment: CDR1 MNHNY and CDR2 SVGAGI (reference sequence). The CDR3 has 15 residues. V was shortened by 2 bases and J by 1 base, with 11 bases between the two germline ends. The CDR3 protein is CASSYLASAQETQYF. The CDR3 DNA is TGTGCCAGCAGTTACCTGGCGTCAGCCCAAGAGACCCAGTACTTC.

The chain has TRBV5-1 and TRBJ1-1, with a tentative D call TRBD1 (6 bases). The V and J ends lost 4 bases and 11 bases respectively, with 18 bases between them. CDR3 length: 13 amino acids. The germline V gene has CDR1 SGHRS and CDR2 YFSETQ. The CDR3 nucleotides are TGCGCCAGCAGCACGTCTGGGGGGCTACTTGCTTTCTTT. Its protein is CASSTSGGLLAFF.

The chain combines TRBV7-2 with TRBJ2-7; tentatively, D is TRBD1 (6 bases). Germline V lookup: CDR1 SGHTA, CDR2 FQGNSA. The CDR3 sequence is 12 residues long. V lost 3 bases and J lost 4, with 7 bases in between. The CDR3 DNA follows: TGTGCCAGCAGCTTTGGACAGTACGAGCAGTACTTC. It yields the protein CASSFGQYEQYF.

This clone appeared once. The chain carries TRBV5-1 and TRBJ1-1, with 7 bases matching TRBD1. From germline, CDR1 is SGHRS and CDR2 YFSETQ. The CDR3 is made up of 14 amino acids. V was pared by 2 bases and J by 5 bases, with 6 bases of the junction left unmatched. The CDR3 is CASSFDQGVTEAFF. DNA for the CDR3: TGCGCCAGCAGCTTTGATCAGGGGGTAACTGAAGCTTTCTTT.

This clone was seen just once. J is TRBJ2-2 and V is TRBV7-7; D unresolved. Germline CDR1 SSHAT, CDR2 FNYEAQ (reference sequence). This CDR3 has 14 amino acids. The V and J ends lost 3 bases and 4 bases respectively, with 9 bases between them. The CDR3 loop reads CASSFYDGTGELFF. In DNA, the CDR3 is TGTGCCAGCAGCTTTTATGACGGCACCGGGGAGCTGTTTTTT.

The CDR3 DNA reads TGTGCCAGCTCACCTCGGCAGGGCTTGACCGGGGAGCTGTTTTTT. It is translated as CASSPRQGLTGELFF. This chain connects TRBV18 to TRBJ2-2, with D maybe TRBD1 (5 bases). From germline, CDR1 is KGHSH and CDR2 LQKENI. The CDR3 covers 15 residues. The V and J ends lost 3 bases and 5 bases respectively, with 13 bases between them.

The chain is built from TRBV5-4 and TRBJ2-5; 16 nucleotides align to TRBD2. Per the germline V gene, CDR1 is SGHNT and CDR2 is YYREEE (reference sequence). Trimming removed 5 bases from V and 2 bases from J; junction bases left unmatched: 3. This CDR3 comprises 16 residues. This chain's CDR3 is CASRSGLAGGQETQYF. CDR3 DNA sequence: TGTGCCAGCAGATCGGGACTAGCGGGGGGGCAAGAGACCCAGTACTTC.

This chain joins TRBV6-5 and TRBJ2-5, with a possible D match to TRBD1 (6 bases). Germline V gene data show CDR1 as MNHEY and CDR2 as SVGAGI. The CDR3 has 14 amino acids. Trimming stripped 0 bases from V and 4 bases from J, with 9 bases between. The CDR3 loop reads CASSYSGARETQYF. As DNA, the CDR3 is TGTGCCAGCAGTTACTCGGGGGCCCGAGAGACCCAGTACTTC.

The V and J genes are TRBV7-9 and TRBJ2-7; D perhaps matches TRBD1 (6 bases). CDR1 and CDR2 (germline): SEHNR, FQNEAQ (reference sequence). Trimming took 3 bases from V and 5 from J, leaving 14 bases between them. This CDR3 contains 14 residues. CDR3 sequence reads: CASSFTQGFDEQYF. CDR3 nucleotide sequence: TGTGCCAGCAGCTTCACACAGGGCTTCGACGAGCAGTACTTC.

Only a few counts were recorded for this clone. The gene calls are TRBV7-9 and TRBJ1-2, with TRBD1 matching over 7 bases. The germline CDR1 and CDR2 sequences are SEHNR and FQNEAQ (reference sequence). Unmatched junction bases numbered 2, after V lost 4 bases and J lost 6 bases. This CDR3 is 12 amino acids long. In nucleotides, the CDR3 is TGTGCCAGCAGCTCGGGACAGAATGGCTACACCTTC. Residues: CASSSGQNGYTF.

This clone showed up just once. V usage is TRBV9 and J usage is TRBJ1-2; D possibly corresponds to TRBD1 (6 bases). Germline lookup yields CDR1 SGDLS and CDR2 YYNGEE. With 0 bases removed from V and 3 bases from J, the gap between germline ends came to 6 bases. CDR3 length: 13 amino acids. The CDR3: CASSVGQDYGYTF. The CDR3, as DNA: TGTGCCAGCAGCGTAGGACAGGACTATGGCTACACCTTC.

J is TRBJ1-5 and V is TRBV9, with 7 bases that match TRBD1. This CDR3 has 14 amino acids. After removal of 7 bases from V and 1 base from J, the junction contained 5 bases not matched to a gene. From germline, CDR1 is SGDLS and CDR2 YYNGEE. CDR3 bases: TGTGCCAGCGGACCGACAGGGAGCAATCAGCCCCAGCATTTT. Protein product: CASGPTGSNQPQHF.

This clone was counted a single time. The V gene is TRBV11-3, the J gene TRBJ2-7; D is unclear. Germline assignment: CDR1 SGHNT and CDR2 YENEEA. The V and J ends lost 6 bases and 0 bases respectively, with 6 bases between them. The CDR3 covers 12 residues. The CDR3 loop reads CASSSSSYEQYF. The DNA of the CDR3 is TGTGCCAGCAGTTCCAGCTCCTACGAGCAGTACTTC.

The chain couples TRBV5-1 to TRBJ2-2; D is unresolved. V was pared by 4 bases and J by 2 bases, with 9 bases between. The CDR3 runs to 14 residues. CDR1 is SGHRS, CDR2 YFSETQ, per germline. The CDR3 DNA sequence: TGCGCCAGCAGCCCGACTCGAAACACCGGGGAGCTGTTTTTT. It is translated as CASSPTRNTGELFF.

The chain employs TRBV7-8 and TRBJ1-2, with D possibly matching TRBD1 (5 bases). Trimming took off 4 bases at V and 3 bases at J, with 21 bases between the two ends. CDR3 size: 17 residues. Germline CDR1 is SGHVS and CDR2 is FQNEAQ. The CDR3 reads CASSSRTAKGSDYGYTF. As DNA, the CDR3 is TGTGCCAGCAGCTCCCGGACGGCTAAGGGGTCCGACTATGGCTACACCTTC. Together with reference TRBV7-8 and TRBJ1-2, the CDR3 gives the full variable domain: GAGVSQSPRYKVAKRGQDVALRCDPISGHVSLFWYQQALGQGPEFLTYFQNEAQLDKSGLPSDRFFAERPEGSVSTLKIQRTQQEDSAVYLCASSSRTAKGSDYGYTFGSGTRLTVV.

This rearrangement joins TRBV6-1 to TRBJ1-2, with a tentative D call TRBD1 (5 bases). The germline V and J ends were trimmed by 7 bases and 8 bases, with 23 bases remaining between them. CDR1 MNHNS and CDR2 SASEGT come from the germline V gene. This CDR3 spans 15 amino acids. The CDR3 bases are TGTGCCAGCACTTTATCCGAGACAGCCCCATGGGGCTACACCTTC. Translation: CASTLSETAPWGYTF.

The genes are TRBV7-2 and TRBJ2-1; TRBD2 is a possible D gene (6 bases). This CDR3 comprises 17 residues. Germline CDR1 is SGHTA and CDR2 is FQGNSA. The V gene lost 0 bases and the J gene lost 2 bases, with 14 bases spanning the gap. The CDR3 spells CASSLAPAGYAYNEQFF. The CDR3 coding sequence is TGTGCCAGCAGCTTAGCGCCTGCGGGGTACGCCTACAATGAGCAGTTCTTC.

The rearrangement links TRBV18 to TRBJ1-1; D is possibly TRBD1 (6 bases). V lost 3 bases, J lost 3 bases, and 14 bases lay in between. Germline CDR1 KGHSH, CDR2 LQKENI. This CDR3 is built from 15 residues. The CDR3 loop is CASSPRTAQDTEAFF. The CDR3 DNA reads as TGTGCCAGCTCACCCAGGACAGCCCAGGACACTGAAGCTTTCTTT. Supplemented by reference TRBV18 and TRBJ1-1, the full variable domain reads NAGVMQNPRHLVRRRGQEARLRCSPMKGHSHVYWYRQLPEEGLKFMVYLQKENIIDESGMPKERFSAEFPKEGPSILRIQQVVRGDSAAYFCASSPRTAQDTEAFFGQGTRLTVV.